The 17 T cell receptor beta chains below were found in one sample sequenced in a study of T cells after yellow fever vaccination. TCRdb called the 5' RACE reads again in MiXCR, with one record for every CDR3 protein. The sample lists 120,000 or so distinct CDR3 sequences, roughly 15% occurring once. Sequencing was performed on CD8+ T cells sorted from PBMCs, taken 5 days after the yellow fever booster vaccination. These TCRs come from a man between 18 and 35 years old who received the YFV17D yellow fever vaccine.

V usage is TRBV13 and J usage is TRBJ2-2; D is ambiguous. Per germline, CDR1 PRHDT and CDR2 FYEKMQ (reference sequence). V lost 3 bases to trimming and J lost 6 bases, with 5 bases between them. The CDR3 runs 12 residues. The CDR3 DNA follows: TGTGCCAGCAGCTTCCGCGCCGGGGAGCTGTTTTTT. It is translated as CASSFRAGELFF.

V is TRBV4-2 and J is TRBJ2-3; 7 bases are a match to TRBD2. The CDR3 extends over 15 amino acids. Germline V gene sequence: CDR1 LGHNA, CDR2 YNFKEQ. The J segment lost 1 base and the V segment lost 3 bases, leaving 4 bases of the junction unmatched. CDR3 DNA: TGTGCCAGCAGCCAGTGGGAGGGCCGCACAGATACGCAGTATTTT. Translation gives CASSQWEGRTDTQYF.

This clonotype was counted only a few times. V gene TRBV7-3 combines with J gene TRBJ2-1; no reliable D call. This CDR3 contains 16 residues. Deletions cut 1 base from V and 5 bases from J, with 15 bases between. Per germline, CDR1 SGHTA and CDR2 FQGTGA. The CDR3 DNA sequence: TGTGCCAGCAGCTTAATTAGGACCAAGAACAACAATGAGCAGTTCTTC. Translation gives CASSLIRTKNNNEQFF.

This clonotype occurred many times. CDR3 sequence: CSVEESLGTDAPQYF. The CDR3 DNA reads TGCAGCGTTGAAGAGTCACTCGGGACGGATGCCCCCCAGTACTTC. The chain combines TRBV29-1 with TRBJ2-5; D assignment may be TRBD1 or TRBD2 (5 bases each). This CDR3 contains 15 residues. Trimming took off 0 bases at V and 9 bases at J, with 20 bases between the two ends. Germline CDR1 reads SQVTM; CDR2 reads ANQGSEA.

This clonotype has a handful of counts. J is TRBJ2-1 and V is TRBV24-1; D ambiguous. This CDR3 spans 11 amino acids. V shed 7 bases and J shed 10 bases, with 10 bases lying between them. Per germline, CDR1 KGHDR and CDR2 SFDVKD. The CDR3 protein is CATRSQKEQFF. The CDR3 DNA reads as TGTGCCACCAGGAGCCAGAAAGAGCAGTTCTTC.

This chain joins TRBV29-1 and TRBJ2-3, with D unresolved. Trimming cost V 6 bases and J 0 bases, with 13 bases left between them. The CDR3 totals 14 residues. Germline loops: CDR1 SQVTM, CDR2 ANQGSEA. CDR3 DNA: TGCAGCGTCGGGCCCACTACTAGCACAGATACGCAGTATTTT. Translated, it gives CSVGPTTSTDTQYF.

V usage is TRBV3-1 and J usage is TRBJ2-4; D is perhaps TRBD2 (5 bases). The V gene's germline CDR1 is LGHDT and CDR2 YNNKEL (reference sequence). This CDR3 contains 18 residues. Trimming removed 0 bases at V and 6 bases at J, with 21 bases between. The CDR3 reads CASSQELMDSNLGNIQYF. Written as DNA, the CDR3 is TGTGCCAGCAGCCAAGAACTTATGGACTCAAATCTGGGAAACATTCAGTACTTC.

The chain is built from TRBV12-3 or TRBV12-4 and TRBJ1-2, with 10 bases matching TRBD1. V lost 4 bases and J lost 6; bases outside the gene matches: 2. CDR3 size: 13 residues. The CDR3 DNA follows: TGTGCCAGCAGTTCCGGGACAGGGGATGGCTACACCTTC. Translated: CASSSGTGDGYTF.

The V call is TRBV4-1, the J call TRBJ2-7; TRBD2 matches 7 bases. The CDR3 consists of 16 residues. Trimming removed 1 base from V and 2 bases from J; junction bases left unmatched: 8. Germline loops: CDR1 MGHRA, CDR2 YSYEKL. CDR3 residues: CASSQVFLAEPYEQYV. The CDR3 region has the DNA TGCGCCAGCAGCCAAGTTTTCCTAGCGGAACCCTACGAGCAGTACGTC.

This clonotype was found a few times. This chain uses TRBV12-3 or TRBV12-4 with TRBJ2-3, with 10 bases that match TRBD2. Trimming removed 3 bases from V and 3 bases from J; junction bases left unmatched: 9. This CDR3 contains 17 residues. DNA of the CDR3: TGTGCCAGCAGTTTGCGAGCGGGGGGGCCACCTACAGATACGCAGTATTTT. Translated: CASSLRAGGPPTDTQYF.

This clonotype was detected only a few times. This chain links TRBV2 with TRBJ2-1, with 9 bases that match TRBD2. The CDR3 is 18 residues long. CDR1 is SNHLY and CDR2 is FYNNEI in the germline V gene. V lost 3 bases and J lost 0; bases outside the gene matches: 9. CDR3 protein: CASSDVAGGESSYNEQFF. DNA for the CDR3: TGTGCCAGCAGTGATGTGGCGGGGGGGGAAAGCTCCTACAATGAGCAGTTCTTC.

The sample holds many counts of this clonotype. The chain joins TRBV12-3 or TRBV12-4 to TRBJ2-3, with TRBD2 matching over 8 bases. V lost 6 bases, J lost 5 bases, and 19 bases stayed unmatched. The CDR3 contains 18 residues. Written as DNA, the CDR3 is TGTGCCAGCAGCCCGACTAAGCGGGGGCTCCTCGGGGGAGATACGCAGTATTTT. Translated: CASSPTKRGLLGGDTQYF.

This clonotype appeared a few times. This chain links TRBV12-3 or TRBV12-4 with TRBJ2-1; D may be TRBD1 (6 bases). The CDR3 is 15 residues long. Between the trimmed V and J ends, which lost 6 bases and 5 bases, there was a span of 17 bases. In nucleotides, the CDR3 is TGTGCCAGCAGGCGCAACAGGGCTGCGGACAATGAGCAGTTCTTC. It specifies CASRRNRAADNEQFF.

CDR3 coding DNA: TGTGCCAGCTCGCCCTTAGCCGGTACTGAAGCTTTCTTT. Translated: CASSPLAGTEAFF. V is TRBV18 and J is TRBJ1-1; D unresolved. Germline CDR1 KGHSH, CDR2 LQKENI. V was trimmed by 6 bases and J by 5 bases, leaving 13 bases between them. This CDR3 contains 13 residues.

This rearrangement joins TRBV3-1 to TRBJ1-2; D is unresolved. With 4 bases removed from V and 4 bases from J, the gap between germline ends came to 16 bases. Looked up from germline, CDR1 is LGHDT and CDR2 is YNNKEL (reference sequence). The CDR3 consists of 15 residues. The CDR3 DNA follows: TGTGCCAGCAGCCCTTCCGGCTACAGTTCCTATGGCTACACCTTC. Amino acids: CASSPSGYSSYGYTF.

This clonotype was picked up a small number of times. The rearrangement joins TRBV7-9 to TRBJ1-2; unclear D gene. The ends were cut back, 1 base at V and 5 bases at J, with 8 bases in the middle. The germline CDR1 and CDR2 sequences are SEHNR and FQNEAQ (reference sequence). The CDR3 is made up of 13 amino acids. This CDR3 is CASSLGSLYGYTF. CDR3 coding DNA: TGTGCCAGCAGCTTAGGGTCGCTTTATGGCTACACCTTC.

The sample holds a few counts of this clonotype. The chain combines TRBV29-1 with TRBJ1-2; D perhaps matches TRBD1 (5 bases). This CDR3 has 11 residues. V dropped 5 bases and J dropped 3 bases, with 7 bases sitting between them. Per the germline V gene, CDR1 is SQVTM and CDR2 is ANQGSEA. The CDR3 coding sequence is TGCAGCGTTCGAGGGGACTATGGCTACACCTTC. It encodes CSVRGDYGYTF.